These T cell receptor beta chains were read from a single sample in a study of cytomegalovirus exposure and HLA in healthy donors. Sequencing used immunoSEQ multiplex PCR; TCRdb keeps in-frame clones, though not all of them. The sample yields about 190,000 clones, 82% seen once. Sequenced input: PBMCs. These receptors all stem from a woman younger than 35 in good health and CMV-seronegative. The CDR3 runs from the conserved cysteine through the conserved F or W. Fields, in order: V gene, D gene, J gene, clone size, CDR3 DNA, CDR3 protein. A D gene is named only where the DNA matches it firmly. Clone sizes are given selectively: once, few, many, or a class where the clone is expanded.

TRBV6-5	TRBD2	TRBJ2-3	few	TGTGCCAGCAGAACTAGCGGGATCGGTACCGATACGCAGTATTTT	CASRTSGIGTDTQYF
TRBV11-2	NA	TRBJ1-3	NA	TGTGCCAGCAGCCGATTTCGAACTTCGAGCTCTGGAAACACCATATATTTT	CASSRFRTSSSGNTIYF
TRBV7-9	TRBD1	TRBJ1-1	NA	TGTGCCAGCAGCTTCCCAGGGGGGCTGAACACTGAAGCTTTCTTT	CASSFPGGLNTEAFF
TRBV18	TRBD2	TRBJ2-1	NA	TGTGCCAGCTCTGGACTAGCGGGTGTCTCCTACAATGAGCAGTTCTTC	CASSGLAGVSYNEQFF
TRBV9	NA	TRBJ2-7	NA	TGTGCCAGCAGCGTAGATGGGACATGGGGCTACGAGCAGTACTTC	CASSVDGTWGYEQYF
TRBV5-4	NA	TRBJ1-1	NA	TGTGCCAGCAGCTCGGGGGTGAACACTGAAGCTTTCTTT	CASSSGVNTEAFF
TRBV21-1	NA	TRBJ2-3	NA	TGTGCCAGCAGCGAAGATACCGGGACAGGGACATCCATGGATACGCAGTATTTT	CASSEDTGTGTSMDTQYF
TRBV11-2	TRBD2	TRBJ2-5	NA	TGTGCCAGCAGCTTCAGCGGGGGGATCCAAGAGACCCAGTACTTC	CASSFSGGIQETQYF
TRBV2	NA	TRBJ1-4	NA	TGTGCCAGCAGTGAAAACCAGGGCCTCAATGAAAAACTGTTTTTT	CASSENQGLNEKLFF
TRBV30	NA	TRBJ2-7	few	TGTGCCTGGAGAGGGACAGCGGGCCACGAGCAGTACTTC	CAWRGTAGHEQYF
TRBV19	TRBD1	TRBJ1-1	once	TGTGCCAGTAGTATTAGGGCAGGGGGAAACACTGAAGCTTTCTTT	CASSIRAGGNTEAFF
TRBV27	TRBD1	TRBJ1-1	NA	TGTGCCAGCAGGCAGGACAGGGCGAACACTGAAGCTTTCTTT	CASRQDRANTEAFF
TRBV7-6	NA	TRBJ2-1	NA	TGTGCCAGCAGCTTTGGCGCTGGAAGCGGGTATGACAATGAGCAGTTCTTC	CASSFGAGSGYDNEQFF
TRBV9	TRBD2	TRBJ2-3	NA	TGTGCCAGCAGCGTAGCTAGGGGACTAGCGGACGCAATTAGCACAGATACGCAGTATTTT	CASSVARGLADAISTDTQYF
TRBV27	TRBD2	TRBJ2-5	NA	TGTGCCAGCAGTTCCCGACTAGCGGGTCGGGCCCAGTACTTC	CASSSRLAGRAQYF
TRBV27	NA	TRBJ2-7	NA	TGTGCCAGCAGTTTGTGGATGGGGGGATCCTACGAGCAGTACTTC	CASSLWMGGSYEQYF
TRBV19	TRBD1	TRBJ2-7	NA	TGTGCCAGTAGTATGCGCGGGACAGGAGTTCGACACGAGCAGTACTTC	CASSMRGTGVRHEQYF
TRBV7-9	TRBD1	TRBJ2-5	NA	TGTGCCAGCAGCGGCACGACAGGGGGAGAGACCCAGTACTTC	CASSGTTGGETQYF
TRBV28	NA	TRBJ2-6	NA	TGTGCCAGCAGTTTACTTGAGGAATCTGGGGCCAACGTCCTGACTTTC	CASSLLEESGANVLTF
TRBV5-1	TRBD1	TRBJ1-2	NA	TGCGCCAGCAGCGGGGACAGGGGGTCATATGGCTACACCTTC	CASSGDRGSYGYTF
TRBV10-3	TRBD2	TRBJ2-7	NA	TGTGCCATCAGGATGGGAGGGGTCTACGAGCAGTACTTC	CAIRMGGVYEQYF
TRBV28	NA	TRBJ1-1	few	TGTGCCAGCATATCCACCCCTAATGGAGGGGAAGCTTTCTTT	CASISTPNGGEAFF
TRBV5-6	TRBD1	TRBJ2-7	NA	TGTGCCAGCAGCTTGGGCTCCTCACAGGGGGCCGGCGAGCAGTACTTC	CASSLGSSQGAGEQYF
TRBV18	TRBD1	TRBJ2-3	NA	TGTGCCAGCTCATTCTCGGGACAGGGAATCGGTGGAGATACGCAGTATTTT	CASSFSGQGIGGDTQYF
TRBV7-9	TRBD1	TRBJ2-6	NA	TGTTCCAGCAGCCGCCAGGGGGCAGATGGGGCCAACGTCCTGACTTTC	CSSSRQGADGANVLTF
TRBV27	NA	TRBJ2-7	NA	TGTGCCAGCAGGGAGTTAGGCTACGAGCAGTACTTC	CASRELGYEQYF
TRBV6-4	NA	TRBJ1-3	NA	TGTGCCAGTGGGCAGGGGAAAGGTTCTGGAAACACCATATATTTT	CASGQGKGSGNTIYF
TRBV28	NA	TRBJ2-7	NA	TGTGCCAGCAGTTTCCAAAGCACCTACGAGCAGTACTTC	CASSFQSTYEQYF
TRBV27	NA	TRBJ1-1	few	TGTGCCAGCAGTTTCCGGGGTATCGGAACTGAAGCTTTCTTT	CASSFRGIGTEAFF
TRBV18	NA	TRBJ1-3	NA	TGTGCCAGCTCCTCCGGACAGTTGAGCTCTGGAAACACCATATATTTT	CASSSGQLSSGNTIYF
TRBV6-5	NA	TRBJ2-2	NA	TGTGCCAGCAGTTACTGGGCGGAGGACACCGGGGAGCTGTTTTTT	CASSYWAEDTGELFF
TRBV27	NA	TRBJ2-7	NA	TGTGCCAGCACCGACTACTACGAGCAGTACTTC	CASTDYYEQYF
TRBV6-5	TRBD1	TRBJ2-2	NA	TGTGCCAGCAGAAGGGGGTGGGGACAGGGGCTGTTTTTT	CASRRGWGQGLFF
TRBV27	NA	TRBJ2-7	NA	TGTGCCAGCAGTTCCCCCCGGGACTCCACCTACGAGCAGTACTTC	CASSSPRDSTYEQYF
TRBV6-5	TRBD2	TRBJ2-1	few	TGTGCCAGCAGTTACACTAGCGGGAGGCCCAATGAGCAGTTCTTC	CASSYTSGRPNEQFF
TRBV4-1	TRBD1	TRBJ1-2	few	TGCGCCAGCAGCCAAGATCCGGGACAGGGGGTAAACGGCTACACCTTC	CASSQDPGQGVNGYTF
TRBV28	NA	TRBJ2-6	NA	TGTGCCAGCAGGCCATCAGACTCTGGGGCCAACGTCCTGACTTTC	CASRPSDSGANVLTF
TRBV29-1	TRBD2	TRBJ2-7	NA	TGCAGCGTTGGCGGGGGAATCCGCGAGCAGTACTTC	CSVGGGIREQYF
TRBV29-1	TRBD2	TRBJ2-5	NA	TGCAGCGTAACGGGACTAGCGGGGGAAGAGACCCAGTACTTC	CSVTGLAGEETQYF
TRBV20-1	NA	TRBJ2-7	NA	TGCAGACCCGCTAGGGAGCAGTACTTC	CRPAREQYF
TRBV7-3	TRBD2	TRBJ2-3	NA	TGTGCCAGCAGACTAGCGGGGGAGGGGGATACGCAGTATTTT	CASRLAGEGDTQYF
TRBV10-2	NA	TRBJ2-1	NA	TGCGCCAGCTCTCCCTGGGAGGCGGCCTACAATGAGCAGTTCTTC	CASSPWEAAYNEQFF
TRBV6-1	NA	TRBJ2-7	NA	TGTGCCAGCAGTGAATTTGGGGCCAGGGGCTACGAGCAGTACTTC	CASSEFGARGYEQYF
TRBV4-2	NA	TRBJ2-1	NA	TGTGCCAGCAGCCAAGATTGGGGGTGGGACTCGTTCTACAATGAGCAGTTCTTC	CASSQDWGWDSFYNEQFF
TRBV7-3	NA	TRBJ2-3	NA	TGTGCCAGCAGCCCCTCCGGACTCGCAAGATCAGATACGCAGTATTTT	CASSPSGLARSDTQYF
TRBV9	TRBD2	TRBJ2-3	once	TGTGCCAGCAGCACAACGGGACTAGCTGACACAGATACGCAGTATTTT	CASSTTGLADTDTQYF
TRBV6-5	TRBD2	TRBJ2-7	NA	TGTGCCAGCAGTTACTCGGGGACTAGCGGGAGCTACGAGCAGTACTTC	CASSYSGTSGSYEQYF
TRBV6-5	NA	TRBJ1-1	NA	TGTGCCTCCCTAGGGGATGAAGCTTTCTTT	CASLGDEAFF
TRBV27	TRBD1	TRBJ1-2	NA	TGTGCCAGCAGTTTTACGGGGACAGGAACAAACTATGGCTACACCTTC	CASSFTGTGTNYGYTF
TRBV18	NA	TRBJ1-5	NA	TGTGCCAGCTCACCACGGGGGACAACAAATCAGCCCCAGCATTTT	CASSPRGTTNQPQHF